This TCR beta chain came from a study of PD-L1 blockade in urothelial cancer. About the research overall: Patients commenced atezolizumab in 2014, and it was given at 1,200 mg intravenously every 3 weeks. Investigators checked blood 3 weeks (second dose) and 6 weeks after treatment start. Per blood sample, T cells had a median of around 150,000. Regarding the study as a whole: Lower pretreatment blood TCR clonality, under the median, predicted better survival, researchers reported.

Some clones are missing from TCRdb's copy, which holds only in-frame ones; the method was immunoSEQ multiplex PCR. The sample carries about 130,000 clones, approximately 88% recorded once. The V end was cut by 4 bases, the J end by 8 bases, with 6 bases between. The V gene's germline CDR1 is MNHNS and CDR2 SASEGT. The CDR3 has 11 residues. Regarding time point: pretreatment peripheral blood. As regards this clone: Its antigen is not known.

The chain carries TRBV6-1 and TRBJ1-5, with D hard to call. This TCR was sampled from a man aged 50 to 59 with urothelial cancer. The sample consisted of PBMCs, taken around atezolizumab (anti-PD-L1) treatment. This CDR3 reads CASSVGEPQHF. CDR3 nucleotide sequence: TGTGCCAGCAGTGTCGGTGAGCCCCAGCATTTT.